This T cell receptor beta chain derives from a study of shared clonotypes between healthy human individuals. Using roughly 180 ng DNA, some 30,000 T cell genomes, the sorted-subset replicate PCRs were run. Profiled with immunoSEQ multiplex PCR; TCRdb holds only in-frame clones, not every one. The table lists over 2 million clones, 90% to 95% of them singletons. General study results and limits: Memory subsets generally showed lower estimated richness than naive subsets. Few donors limited the genetic and exposure-history diversity represented. Sample collection involved blood only; tissue repertoires are likely different.

Note on this clone: The antigen is undetermined.

The ends lost 5 bases at V and 4 bases at J; junction bases unmatched: 12. The CDR3 extends over 16 amino acids. CDR1 SGDLS and CDR2 YYNGEE come from the germline V gene. Specimen: naive CD4+ T cells sorted from blood. As to subset: CD45RA+ positively selected. The clonotype comes from a man between 18 and 29 years old in good health. The rearrangement links TRBV9 to TRBJ2-3; 8 bases line up with TRBD2. The CDR3: CASSFKPGLDADTQYF. CDR3 in DNA: TGTGCCAGCAGTTTTAAGCCGGGACTAGACGCAGATACGCAGTATTTT.